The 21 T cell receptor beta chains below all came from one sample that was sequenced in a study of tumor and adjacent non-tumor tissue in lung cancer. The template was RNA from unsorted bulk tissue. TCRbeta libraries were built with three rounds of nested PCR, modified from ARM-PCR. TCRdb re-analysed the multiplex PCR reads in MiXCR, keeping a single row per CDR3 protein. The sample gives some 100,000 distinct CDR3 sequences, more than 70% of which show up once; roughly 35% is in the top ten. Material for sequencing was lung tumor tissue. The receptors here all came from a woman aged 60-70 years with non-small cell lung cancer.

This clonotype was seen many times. The CDR3 spells CSVVIGGYTEAFF. The CDR3, as DNA: TGCAGCGTTGTGATCGGGGGATACACTGAAGCTTTCTTT. The V and J genes are TRBV29-1 and TRBJ1-1, with TRBD1 as a possible D gene (5 bases). The germline V gene has CDR1 SQVTM and CDR2 ANQGSEA. V lost 4 bases to trimming and J lost 3 bases, with 12 bases between them. The CDR3 is 13 amino acids.

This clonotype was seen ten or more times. DNA for the CDR3: TGTGCCAGCAGCCCCTCGGGACAGGGGGCGCTTCGAAGAGGCTACACCTTC. Translating it yields CASSPSGQGALRRGYTF. The rearrangement uses TRBV12-3 or TRBV12-4 and TRBJ1-2; TRBD1 matches at 12 bases. This CDR3 region has 17 residues. The trim removed 6 bases at V and 8 bases at J, leaving 16 bases unmatched.

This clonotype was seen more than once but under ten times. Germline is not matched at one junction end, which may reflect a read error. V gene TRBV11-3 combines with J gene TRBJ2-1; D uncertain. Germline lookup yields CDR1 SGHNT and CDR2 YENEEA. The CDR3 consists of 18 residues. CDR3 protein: CASSYTDGEIVSYNVQFF. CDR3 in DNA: TGTGCCAGCAGTTATACGGACGGAGAGATTGTCTCCTACAATGTGCAGTTCTTC.

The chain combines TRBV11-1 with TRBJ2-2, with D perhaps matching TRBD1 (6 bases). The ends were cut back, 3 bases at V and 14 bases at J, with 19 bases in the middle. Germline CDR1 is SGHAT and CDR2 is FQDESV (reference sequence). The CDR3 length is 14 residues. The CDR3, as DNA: TGTGCCAGCAGCTTGGAACAGGGCACTGGGGGACTGTTTTTT. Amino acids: CASSLEQGTGGLFF.

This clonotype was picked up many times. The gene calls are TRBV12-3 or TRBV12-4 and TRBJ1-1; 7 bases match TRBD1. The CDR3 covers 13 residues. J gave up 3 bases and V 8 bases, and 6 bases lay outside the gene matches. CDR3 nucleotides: TGTGCCAGCCGCGTAGACAGGGACACTGAAGCTTTCTTT. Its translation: CASRVDRDTEAFF.

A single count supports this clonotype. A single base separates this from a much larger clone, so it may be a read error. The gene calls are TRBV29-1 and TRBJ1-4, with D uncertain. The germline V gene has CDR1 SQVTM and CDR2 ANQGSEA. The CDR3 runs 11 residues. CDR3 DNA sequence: TGCAGCATTGAAGGGTACGAAAAACTGTTTTTT. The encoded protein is CSIEGYEKLFF.

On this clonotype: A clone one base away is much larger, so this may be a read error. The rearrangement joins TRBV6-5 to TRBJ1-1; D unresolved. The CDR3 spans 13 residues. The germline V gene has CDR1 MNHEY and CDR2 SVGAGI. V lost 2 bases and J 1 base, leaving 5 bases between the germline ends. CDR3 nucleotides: TGTGCCAGCAGTTACATTGGGAACACTGAAGCTTTCTTT. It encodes CASSYIGNTEAFF.

In nucleotides, the CDR3 is TGTGCCAGCAGGCCACCCGGACAGGACACCTACGAGCAGTACTTC. Residues: CASRPPGQDTYEQYF. The chain has TRBV12-3 or TRBV12-4 and TRBJ2-7, with 7 nucleotides matching TRBD1. This CDR3 is built from 15 residues. Trimming at V came to 6 bases and at J to 2 bases, leaving 10 bases not matched to a gene.

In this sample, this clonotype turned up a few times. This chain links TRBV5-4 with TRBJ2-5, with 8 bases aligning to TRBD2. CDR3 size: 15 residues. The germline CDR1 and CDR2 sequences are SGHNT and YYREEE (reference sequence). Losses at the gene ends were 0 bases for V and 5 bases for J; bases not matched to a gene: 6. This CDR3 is CASSLAGGQYETQYF. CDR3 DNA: TGTGCCAGCAGCTTGGCGGGGGGGCAGTATGAGACCCAGTACTTC.

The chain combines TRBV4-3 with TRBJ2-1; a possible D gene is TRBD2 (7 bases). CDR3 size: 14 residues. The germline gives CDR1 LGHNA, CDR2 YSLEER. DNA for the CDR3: TGCGTTAGCAGCCAGTGGGGGGGGGGCAAAGAGCAGTTCTTC. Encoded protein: CVSSQWGGGKEQFF.

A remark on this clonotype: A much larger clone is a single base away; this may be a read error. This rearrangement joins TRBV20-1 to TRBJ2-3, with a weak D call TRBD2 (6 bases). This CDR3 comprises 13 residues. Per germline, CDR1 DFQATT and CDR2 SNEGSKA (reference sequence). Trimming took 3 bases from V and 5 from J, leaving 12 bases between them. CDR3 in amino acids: CSASGGTGDTQYF. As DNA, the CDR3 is TGCAGTGCTAGCGGTGGGACTGGAGATACGCAGTATTTT.

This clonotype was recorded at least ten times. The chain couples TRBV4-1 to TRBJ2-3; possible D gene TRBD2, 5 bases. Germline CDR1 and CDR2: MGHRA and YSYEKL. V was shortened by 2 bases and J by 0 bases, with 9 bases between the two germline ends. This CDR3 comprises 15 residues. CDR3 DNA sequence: TGCGCCAGCAGCCAAAGAGGACTCAGCACAGATACGCAGTATTTT. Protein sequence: CASSQRGLSTDTQYF.

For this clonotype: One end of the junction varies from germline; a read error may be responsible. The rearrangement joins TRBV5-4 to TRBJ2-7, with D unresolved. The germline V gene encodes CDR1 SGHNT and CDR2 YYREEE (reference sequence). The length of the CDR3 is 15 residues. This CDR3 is CASSLDMGNTYEQYF. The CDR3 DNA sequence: TGTGCCAGCAGCTTGGATATGGGGAACACCTACGAGCAATACTTC.

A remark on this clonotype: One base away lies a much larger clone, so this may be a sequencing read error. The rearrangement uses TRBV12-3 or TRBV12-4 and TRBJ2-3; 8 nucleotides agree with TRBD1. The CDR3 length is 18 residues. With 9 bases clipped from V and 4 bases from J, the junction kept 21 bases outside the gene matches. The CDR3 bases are TGTGCCAGAACCAAGGACAGGGCGGGCGGACGGGAACCAGATACGCAGTATTTT. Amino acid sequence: CARTKDRAGGREPDTQYF.

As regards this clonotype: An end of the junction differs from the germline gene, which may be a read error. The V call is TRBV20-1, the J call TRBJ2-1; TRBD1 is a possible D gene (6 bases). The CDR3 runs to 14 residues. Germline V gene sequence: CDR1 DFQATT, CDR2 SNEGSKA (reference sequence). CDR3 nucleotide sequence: TGCAGTGCACAAGGACAGTGGGGATTCAATGAGCAGTCCTTC. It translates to CSAQGQWGFNEQSF.

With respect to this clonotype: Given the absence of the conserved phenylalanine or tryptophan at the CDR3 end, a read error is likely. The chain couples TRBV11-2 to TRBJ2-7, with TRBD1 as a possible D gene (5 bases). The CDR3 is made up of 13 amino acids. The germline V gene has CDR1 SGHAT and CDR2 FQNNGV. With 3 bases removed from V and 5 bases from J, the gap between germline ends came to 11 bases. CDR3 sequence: CASSFTRGNEQYL. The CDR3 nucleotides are TGTGCCAGCAGCTTTACAAGGGGCAACGAGCAGTACCTC.

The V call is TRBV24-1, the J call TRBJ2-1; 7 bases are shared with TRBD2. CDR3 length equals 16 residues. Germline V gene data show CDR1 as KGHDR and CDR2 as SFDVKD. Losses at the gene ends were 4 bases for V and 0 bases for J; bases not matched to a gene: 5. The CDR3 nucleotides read TGTGCCACCAGTGAGAGAGGCGGGAGCTCCTACAATGAGCAGTTCTTC. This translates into CATSERGGSSYNEQFF.

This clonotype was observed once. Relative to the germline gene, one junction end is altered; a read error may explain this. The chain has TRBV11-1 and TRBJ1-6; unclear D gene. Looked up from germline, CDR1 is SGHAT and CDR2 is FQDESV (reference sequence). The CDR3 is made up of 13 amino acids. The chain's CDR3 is CASSFVAVSPLHF. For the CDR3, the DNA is TGCGCCAGCAGCTTTGTGGCAGTTTCACCCCTCCACTTT. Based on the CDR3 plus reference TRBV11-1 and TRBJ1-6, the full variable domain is EAEVAQSPRYKITEKSQAVAFWCDPISGHATLYWYRQILGQGPELLVQFQDESVVDDSQLPKDRFSAERLKGVDSTLKIQPAELGDSAMYLCASSFVAVSPLHFGNGTRLTVT.

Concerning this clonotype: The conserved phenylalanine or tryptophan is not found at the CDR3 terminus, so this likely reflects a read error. DNA of the CDR3: TGCAGTGCTTTCTCAACCCATGACCACTATAATTCACCCCTCCACATT. It yields the protein CSAFSTHDHYNSPLHI. This sequence joins TRBV20-1 and TRBJ1-6, with D unresolved. Germline CDR1 DFQATT, CDR2 SNEGSKA (reference sequence). V shed 5 bases and J shed 3 bases, with 17 bases lying between them. The CDR3 covers 16 residues.

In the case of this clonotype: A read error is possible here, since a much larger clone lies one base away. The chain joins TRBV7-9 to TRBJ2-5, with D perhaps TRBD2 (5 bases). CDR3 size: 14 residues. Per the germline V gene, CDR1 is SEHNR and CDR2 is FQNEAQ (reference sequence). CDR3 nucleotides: TGTACCAGCAGCTCCTCTAGAAGAGGGGAGACCCAGTACTTC. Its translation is CTSSSSRRGETQYF.

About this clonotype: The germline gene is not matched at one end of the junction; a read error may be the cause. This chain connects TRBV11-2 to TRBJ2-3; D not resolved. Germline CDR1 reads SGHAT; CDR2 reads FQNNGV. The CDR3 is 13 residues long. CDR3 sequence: CVSSLEPGNTQNF. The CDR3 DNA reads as TGTGTCAGCAGCTTAGAACCAGGTAATACGCAGAATTTT.